Listed below are T cell receptor beta chains from one sample, sequenced in a study of blood T cell repertoires in COVID-19. Measured with immunoSEQ multiplex PCR; TCRdb has only the in-frame clones, and not every one. The sample includes about 150,000 clones, about 88% of them seen just once. The sample was peripheral blood. The source is an older woman with COVID-19, enrolled during active disease. The CDR3 runs from the conserved cysteine through the conserved F or W. Fields, in order: D gene, clone size, J gene, CDR3 length, V gene, CDR3 DNA, CDR3 protein. A D gene is named only where the DNA matches it firmly. The size field is filled for only some rows; it gives once, few, many or a size class.

NA NA TRBJ1-1 13 TRBV9 TGTGCCAGCAGCGTAGACGGGAACACTGAAGCTTTCTTT CASSVDGNTEAFF
NA NA TRBJ2-6 15 TRBV24-1 TGTGCCACCAGTGTTGGGCGATCTGGGGCCAACGTCCTGACTTTC CATSVGRSGANVLTF
TRBD1 NA TRBJ1-5 15 TRBV6-5 TGTGCCAGCAGTTACTCAGGGCAGGGGGCAGGGCCCCAGCATTTT CASSYSGQGAGPQHF
NA once TRBJ1-1 13 TRBV14 TGTGCCAGCAGCCAAGATCCATACACTGAAGCTTTCTTT CASSQDPYTEAFF
TRBD1 NA TRBJ2-2 17 TRBV27 TGTGCCAGCAGCCCCCTCCGGGACAGCACGAACACCGGGGAGCTGTTTTTT CASSPLRDSTNTGELFF
NA NA TRBJ1-1 14 TRBV21-1 TGTGCCAGCAGCGTCTACTCGATAAACACTGAAGCTTTCTTT CASSVYSINTEAFF
TRBD1 NA TRBJ1-2 19 TRBV6-6 TGTGCCAGCAGTGGATCTCCCCGGGACAGGGTAGAGCCTAACTATGGCTACACCTTC CASSGSPRDRVEPNYGYTF
TRBD2 NA TRBJ2-1 18 TRBV7-3 TGTGCCAGCAGCTCTTATATGGGACTAGCCGACGCCTACAATGAGCAGTTCTTC CASSSYMGLADAYNEQFF
TRBD1 NA TRBJ1-2 16 TRBV9 TGTGCCAGTTCCCGGGACAGGCTAATTAGCGACTATGGCTACACCTTC CASSRDRLISDYGYTF
TRBD2 NA TRBJ2-1 17 TRBV18 TGTGCCAGCTCACCCCTTGAGACTAGCGGGAGCTACAATGAGCAGTTCTTC CASSPLETSGSYNEQFF
NA NA TRBJ1-5 15 TRBV18 TGTGCCAGCTCACCAGAGGTCACAGGGCGGCAGCCCCAGCATTTT CASSPEVTGRQPQHF
NA NA TRBJ1-3 16 TRBV19 TGTGCCAGTAGCGACAGTCCCCCGTCCTCTGGAAACACCATATATTTT CASSDSPPSSGNTIYF
TRBD1 NA TRBJ1-1 18 TRBV6-1 TGTGCCAGCAGTGCACAGGGGGGCGGGGCGGGGATGAACACTGAAGCTTTCTTT CASSAQGGGAGMNTEAFF
NA NA TRBJ1-4 14 TRBV5-1 TGCGCCAGCAGCTTGGAGGCAGGGGATGAAAAACTGTTTTTT CASSLEAGDEKLFF
TRBD1 NA TRBJ1-2 14 TRBV18 TGTGCCAGCTCAATAGACAGGGGAAGCCATGGCTACACCTTC CASSIDRGSHGYTF
TRBD1 NA TRBJ1-2 14 TRBV6-5 TGTGCCAGCAGTCCAGGACAGGGATCCTATGGCTACACCTTC CASSPGQGSYGYTF
TRBD2 NA TRBJ2-6 18 TRBV7-3 TGTGCCAGCAGCATCTTAGCGGGGACTCTCTCTGGGGCCAACGTCCTGACTTTC CASSILAGTLSGANVLTF
TRBD1 NA TRBJ1-5 14 TRBV5-5 TGTGCCAGCAGCCCTGACAGGGGATATCAGCCCCAGCATTTT CASSPDRGYQPQHF
TRBD1 NA TRBJ1-2 14 TRBV6-5 TGTGCCAGCTCTCCCAGGGGGCAGGCCTATGGCTACACCTTC CASSPRGQAYGYTF
TRBD2 NA TRBJ2-5 17 TRBV5-1 TGCGCCAGCAGCTTGGAGGTAGCGGGAGCGGGGGAAGAGACCCAGTACTTC CASSLEVAGAGEETQYF
TRBD2 once TRBJ2-4 20 TRBV11-3 TGTGCCAGCAGCTCTCGGACTAGCGGGGGGGCAGAGGGAGCCAAAAACATTCAGTACTTC CASSSRTSGGAEGAKNIQYF
TRBD2 few TRBJ2-5 15 TRBV11-2 TGTGCCAGCAGCTCTCTGCGGGGGGGCCGGGAGACCCAGTACTTC CASSSLRGGRETQYF
NA NA TRBJ2-1 13 TRBV12-3/TRBV12-4 TGTGCCAGCAGTTTACTCAGGGTAGATGAGCAGTTCTTC CASSLLRVDEQFF
TRBD1 NA TRBJ1-6 17 TRBV18 TGTGCCAGCTCACCGGGGTCCCTCAACAGGGGTAATTCACCCCTCCACTTT CASSPGSLNRGNSPLHF
NA NA TRBJ1-2 17 TRBV9 TGTGCCAGCAGCGCCACACCGTTGTCTCCGAGGGACTATGGCTACACCTTC CASSATPLSPRDYGYTF
NA NA TRBJ2-7 14 TRBV5-4 TGTGCCAGCAGCCCAAGGACAGTACCCTACGAGCAGTACTTC CASSPRTVPYEQYF
NA once TRBJ1-5 15 TRBV2 TGTGCCAGCAGACGACAGAGCAATAGCAATCAGCCCCAGCATTTT CASRRQSNSNQPQHF
NA NA TRBJ2-5 14 TRBV15 TGTGCCACCAGCAGAGGCACAGGGTCGGGGACCCAGTACTTC CATSRGTGSGTQYF
NA NA TRBJ2-5 14 TRBV5-1 TGCGCCAGCAGCTTGGGTGGGGGGAAAGAGACCCAGTACTTC CASSLGGGKETQYF
TRBD2 NA TRBJ2-3 16 TRBV19 TGTGCCAGTAGTTCCGGGACTAGCTTCTTACCAGATACGCAGTATTTT CASSSGTSFLPDTQYF
TRBD1 NA TRBJ1-1 13 TRBV19 TGTGCCAGTAGAAGGGACAGGACTACCGAAGCTTTCTTT CASRRDRTTEAFF
NA NA TRBJ2-2 15 TRBV16 TGTGCCAGCAGCCGCGGGCGGACGAACACCGGGGAGCTGTTTTTT CASSRGRTNTGELFF
NA NA TRBJ1-4 19 TRBV18 TGTGCCAGCTCACCAAGGAACGAGAGGCTGGTGTCGGCTAATGAAAAACTGTTTTTT CASSPRNERLVSANEKLFF
NA NA TRBJ1-4 13 TRBV29-1 TGCAGCGTTGAAGTATCAACGCGGGAAAAACTGTTTTTT CSVEVSTREKLFF
TRBD2 NA TRBJ2-1 15 TRBV19 TGTGCCAGTAGCTTGACTAGCGGGAGCGGGGATGAGCAGTTCTTC CASSLTSGSGDEQFF
NA once TRBJ1-4 12 TRBV19 TGTGCCAGTAGTATTAGAGAGGGAAAACTGTTTTTT CASSIREGKLFF
NA NA TRBJ1-2 14 TRBV5-1 TGCGCCAGCAGCCAAGAGACAGCTAACTATGGCTACACCTTC CASSQETANYGYTF
NA NA TRBJ2-3 14 TRBV7-9 TGTGCCAGCAGCCTCAGGGTCCAGGTAGATACGCAGTATTTT CASSLRVQVDTQYF
NA NA TRBJ1-1 14 TRBV19 TGTGCCAGTAGGCAGGGGTTTATGAACACTGAAGCTTTCTTT CASRQGFMNTEAFF
NA NA TRBJ1-6 13 TRBV27 TGTGCCAGCAGTCGGGACGGGACAAGACTCCTCCACTTT CASSRDGTRLLHF
NA NA TRBJ1-1 16 TRBV9 TGTGCCAGCAGCGCATCATTGGTGGGTGCGCGGAGTGAAGCTTTCTTT CASSASLVGARSEAFF
NA NA TRBJ2-4 13 TRBV6-5 TGTGCCAGCACCTCACTAGCCAAAAACATTCAGTACTTC CASTSLAKNIQYF
TRBD1 NA TRBJ1-5 19 TRBV19 TGTGCCAGTAGTATTCAGACAGGGGCCCTCTTGCCTAGCAATCAGCCCCAGCATTTT CASSIQTGALLPSNQPQHF
NA NA TRBJ1-2 14 TRBV12-2 TGTGCAAGTCGACCCGGGACAGGGGAAAATGGCTACACCTTC CASRPGTGENGYTF
NA NA TRBJ1-4 16 TRBV3-1/TRBV3-2 TGTGCCAGCAGCCAAGAAGGGCGGGGAATCGCTGAAAAACTGTTTTTT CASSQEGRGIAEKLFF
NA NA TRBJ1-6 14 TRBV19 TGTGCCAGTAGTATAGAGGGGGGTCCATCACCCCTCCACTTT CASSIEGGPSPLHF
NA once TRBJ1-2 13 TRBV7-3 TGTGCCAGCAGCTTTGGGCTTGAGGGTGGCTACACCTTC CASSFGLEGGYTF
NA NA TRBJ1-2 16 TRBV6-1 TGTGCCAGCAGTGCCAATTGGGCAGCTACTAACTATGGCTACACCTTC CASSANWAATNYGYTF
NA NA TRBJ1-2 13 TRBV12-5 TGTGCTAGTGGTCCTCCGAACAGGGCTGGCTACACCTTC CASGPPNRAGYTF
NA NA TRBJ1-5 16 TRBV15 TGTGCCACCAGCAGAGGTGCAGGGAGGGTTAATCAGCCCCAGCATTTT CATSRGAGRVNQPQHF